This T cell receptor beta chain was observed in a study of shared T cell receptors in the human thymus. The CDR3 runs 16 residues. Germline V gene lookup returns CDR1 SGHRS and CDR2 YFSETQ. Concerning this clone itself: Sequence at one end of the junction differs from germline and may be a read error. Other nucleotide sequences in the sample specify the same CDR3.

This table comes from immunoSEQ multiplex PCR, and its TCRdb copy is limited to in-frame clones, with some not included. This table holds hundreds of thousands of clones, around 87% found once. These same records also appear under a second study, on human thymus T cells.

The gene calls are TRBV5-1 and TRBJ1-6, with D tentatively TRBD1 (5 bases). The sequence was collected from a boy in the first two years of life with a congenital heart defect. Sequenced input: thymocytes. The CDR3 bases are TGCGCCAGCAGCTTGGCGGGGGGTTCCTATAATTCCCCCCTCCACTTT. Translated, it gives CASSLAGGSYNSPLHF.